The sequence of this TCR beta chain was determined in a study of T cells after yellow fever vaccination. Notes on the study in general: FACS-sorted repertoires could contain abundant clonotypes contaminating from the bulk population. Post-booster samples contained most primary-vaccination clones (roughly 96% CD4, around 89% CD8).

UMIs and a universal primer site were added when TCR cDNA was made by 5'RACE template switching. TCRdb processed the 5' RACE reads anew with MiXCR; each CDR3 protein has one entry. The data show about 220,000 distinct CDR3 sequences, 2.5% to 3.5% seen once. Worth noting for this clonotype: What it binds is unknown.

V shed 5 bases and J 8 bases; nucleotides not matched to a gene: 7. CDR3 length equals 13 residues. Germline V CDR1 and CDR2: SGHRS, YFSETQ. Here the sequenced sample was CD4+ T cells sorted from PBMCs, taken 10 days after the yellow fever booster vaccination. This sequence originates from a young man who received the YFV17D yellow fever vaccine. The chain links TRBV5-1 to TRBJ2-1; TRBD2 matches 7 bases. The CDR3 bases are TGCGCCAGCAGATCGGGACTATTCCATGAGCAGTTCTTC. Translated, it gives CASRSGLFHEQFF.